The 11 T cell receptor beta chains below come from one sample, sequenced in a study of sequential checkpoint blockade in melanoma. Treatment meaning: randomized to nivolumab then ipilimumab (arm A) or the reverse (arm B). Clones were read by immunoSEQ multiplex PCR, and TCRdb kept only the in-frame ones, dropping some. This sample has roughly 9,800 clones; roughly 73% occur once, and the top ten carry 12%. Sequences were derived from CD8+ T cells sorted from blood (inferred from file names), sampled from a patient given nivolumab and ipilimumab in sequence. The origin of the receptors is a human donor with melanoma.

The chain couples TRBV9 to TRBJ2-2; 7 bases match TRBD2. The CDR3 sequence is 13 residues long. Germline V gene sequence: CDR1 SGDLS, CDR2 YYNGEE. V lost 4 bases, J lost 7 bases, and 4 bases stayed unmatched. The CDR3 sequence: CASSWEGIGELFF. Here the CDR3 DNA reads TGTGCCAGCAGCTGGGAGGGGATCGGGGAGCTGTTTTTT. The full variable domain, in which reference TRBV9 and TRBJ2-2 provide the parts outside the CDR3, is DSGVTQTPKHLITATGQRVTLRCSPRSGDLSVYWYQQSLDQGLQFLIQYYNGEERAKGNILERFSAQQFPDLHSELNLSSLELGDSALYFCASSWEGIGELFFGEGSRLTVL.

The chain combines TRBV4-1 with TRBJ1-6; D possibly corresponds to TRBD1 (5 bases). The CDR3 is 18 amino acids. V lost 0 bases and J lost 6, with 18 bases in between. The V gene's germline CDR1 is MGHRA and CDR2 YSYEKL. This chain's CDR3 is CASSQEGGTGAANSPLHF. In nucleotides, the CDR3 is TGCGCCAGCAGCCAAGAAGGAGGGACTGGGGCCGCTAATTCACCCCTCCACTTT.

The CDR3 here is CASSEAGLANEQFF. Written as DNA, the CDR3 is TGTGCCAGCAGTGAAGCTGGGCTGGCCAATGAGCAGTTCTTC. J is TRBJ2-1 and V is TRBV6-1, with D unresolved. V shed 0 bases and J shed 6 bases, with 9 bases lying between them. The CDR3 is 14 residues long. Germline CDR1 is MNHNS and CDR2 is SASEGT.

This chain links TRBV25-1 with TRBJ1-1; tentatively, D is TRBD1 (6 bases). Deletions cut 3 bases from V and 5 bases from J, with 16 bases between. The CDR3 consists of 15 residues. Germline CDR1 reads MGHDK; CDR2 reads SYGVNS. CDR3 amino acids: CASSDLYGRGTEAFF. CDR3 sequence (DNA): TGTGCCAGCAGTGATCTGTATGGCAGGGGTACTGAAGCTTTCTTT. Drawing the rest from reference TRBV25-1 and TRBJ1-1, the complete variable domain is EADIYQTPRYLVIGTGKKITLECSQTMGHDKMYWYQQDPGMELHLIHYSYGVNSTEKGDLSSESTVSRIRTEHFPLTLESARPSHTSQYLCASSDLYGRGTEAFFGQGTRLTVV.

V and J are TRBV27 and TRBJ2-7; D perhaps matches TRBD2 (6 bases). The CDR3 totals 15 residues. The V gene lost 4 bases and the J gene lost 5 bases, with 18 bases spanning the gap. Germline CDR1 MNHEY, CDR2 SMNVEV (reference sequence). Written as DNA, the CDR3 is TGTGCCAGCAGTTATCTCCAGCGGGCTGCCAACGAGCAGTACTTC. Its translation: CASSYLQRAANEQYF.

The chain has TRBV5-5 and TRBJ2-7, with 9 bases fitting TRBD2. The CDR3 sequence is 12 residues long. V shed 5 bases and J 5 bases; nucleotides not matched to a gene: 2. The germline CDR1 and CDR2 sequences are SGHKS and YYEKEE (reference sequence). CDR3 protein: CASSLAGDEQYF. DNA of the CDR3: TGTGCCAGCAGTTTAGCGGGAGACGAGCAGTACTTC.

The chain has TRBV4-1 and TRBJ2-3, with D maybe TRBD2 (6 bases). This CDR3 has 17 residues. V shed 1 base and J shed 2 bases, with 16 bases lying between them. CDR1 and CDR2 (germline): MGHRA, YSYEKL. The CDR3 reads CASSQVNPSSDTDTQYF. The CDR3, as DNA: TGCGCCAGCAGCCAAGTTAATCCCTCTAGCGACACAGATACGCAGTATTTT.

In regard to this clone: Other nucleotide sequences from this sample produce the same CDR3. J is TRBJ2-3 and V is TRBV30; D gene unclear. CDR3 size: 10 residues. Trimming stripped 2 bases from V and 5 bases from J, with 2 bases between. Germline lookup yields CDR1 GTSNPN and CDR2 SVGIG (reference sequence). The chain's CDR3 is CAWSLDTQYF. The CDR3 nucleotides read TGTGCCTGGAGTCTAGATACGCAGTATTTT. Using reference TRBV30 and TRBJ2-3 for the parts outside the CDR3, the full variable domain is SQTIHQWPATLVQPVGSPLSLECTVEGTSNPNLYWYRQAAGRGLQLLFYSVGIGQISSEVPQNLSASRPQDRQFILSSKKLLLSDSGFYLCAWSLDTQYFGPGTRLTVL.

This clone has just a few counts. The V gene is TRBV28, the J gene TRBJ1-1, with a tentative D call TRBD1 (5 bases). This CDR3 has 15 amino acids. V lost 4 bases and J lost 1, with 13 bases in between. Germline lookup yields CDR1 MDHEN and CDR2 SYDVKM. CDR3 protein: CASSYSRVGNTEAFF. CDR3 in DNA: TGTGCCAGCAGTTATTCCAGGGTCGGGAACACTGAAGCTTTCTTT.

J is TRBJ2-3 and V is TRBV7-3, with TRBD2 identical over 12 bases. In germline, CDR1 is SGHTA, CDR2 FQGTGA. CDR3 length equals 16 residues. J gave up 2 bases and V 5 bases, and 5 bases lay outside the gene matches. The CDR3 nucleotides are TGTGCCAGCAGCGTCGGGACTAGCGGGCACACAGATACGCAGTATTTT. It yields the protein CASSVGTSGHTDTQYF.

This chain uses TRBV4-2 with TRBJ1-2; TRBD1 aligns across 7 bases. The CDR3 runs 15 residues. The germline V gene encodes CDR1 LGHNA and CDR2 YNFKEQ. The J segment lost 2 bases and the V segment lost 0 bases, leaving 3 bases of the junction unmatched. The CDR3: CASSQERGLNYGYTF. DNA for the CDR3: TGTGCCAGCAGCCAAGAGAGGGGGCTAAACTATGGCTACACCTTC.